This T cell receptor beta chain was sequenced during a study of Graves' ophthalmopathy and Graves' hyperthyroidism. As for the study in general: Stable hyperthyroidism referred to disease that showed no ophthalmopathy within 18 months of follow-up. Study results and limitations: Sensitivity reached nearly 71% and specificity around 72% when the model predicted ophthalmopathy progression.

For repertoire sequencing, the TCR beta CDR3 regions were amplified from RNA transcripts. First-round RT-PCR with HTBI primers preceded a second-round multiplex PCR. TCRdb recomputed calls from the multiplex PCR reads with MiXCR, one row per CDR3 protein. Here the sample spans over a million distinct CDR3 sequences, around a third being singletons. This clonotype was detected only a few times. Its antigen is unidentified. Diagnosis was based on clinical symptoms, serum thyroxine, TRAb, thyroid ultrasound and orbital computed tomography. Trimming stripped 5 bases from V and 5 bases from J, with 18 bases between. The CDR3 loop spans 15 amino acids. Germline V gene sequence: CDR1 SGHVS, CDR2 FQNEAQ.

The sequencing sample was made of peripheral blood or thyroid tissue (not recorded which). The rearrangement uses TRBV7-8 and TRBJ2-5; no reliable D call. The clonotype was recovered from an adult man with Graves' hyperthyroidism. Here the CDR3 reads CASSVRLTTKETQYF. Written as DNA, the CDR3 is TGTGCCAGCAGCGTGCGACTGACAACTAAGGAGACCCAGTACTTC.